The rows below give T cell receptor beta chains drawn from one sample of a study of T-cell memory formation after mild COVID-19. TCRdb called the 5' RACE reads again in MiXCR, with one record for every CDR3 protein. The sample consists of 180,000 or so distinct CDR3 sequences, 11% of them appearing once. Source material: PBMCs or a T cell subset sorted from them (not recorded which). These TCRs come from a man aged 18 to 29 who had mild COVID-19 (a few samples of this study predate the infection). Cell type and time point are not known. The CDR3 runs from the conserved cysteine through the conserved F or W. The D gene is left open where the match is weak. Rows give clone size only sometimes, using once, few, many, or a class for an expanded clone.

v_gene,abundance,d_gene,j_gene,CDR3aa,CDR3nt
TRBV7-2,NA,NA,TRBJ2-3,CASRFTGGDTQYF,TGTGCCAGCAGATTTACGGGTGGAGATACGCAGTATTTT
TRBV18,few,NA,TRBJ1-6,CASSPQGGIYNSPLHF,TGTGCCAGCTCACCACAGGGAGGAATATATAATTCACCCCTCCACTTT
TRBV2,few,NA,TRBJ2-5,CASSTGLGWETQYF,TGTGCCAGCAGTACGGGGCTCGGATGGGAGACCCAGTACTTC
TRBV5-6,few,TRBD2,TRBJ2-3,CASSLAAGGTPTDTQYF,TGTGCCAGCAGCTTGGCAGCGGGGGGAACTCCCACAGATACGCAGTATTTT
TRBV6-1,few,TRBD1,TRBJ1-2,CASRPAGFGDRAYGYTF,TGTGCCAGCAGGCCGGCCGGCTTCGGGGACAGGGCCTATGGCTACACCTTC
TRBV7-2,few,NA,TRBJ1-3,CASSLDSLSGNTIYF,TGTGCCAGCAGCTTAGACAGCCTCTCTGGAAACACCATATATTTT
TRBV9,NA,TRBD2,TRBJ2-3,CASSVEPSGGGTQYF,TGTGCCAGCAGCGTAGAACCTAGCGGGGGTGGTACGCAGTATTTT
TRBV20-1,NA,TRBD2,TRBJ2-5,CSAGGLAGARETQYF,TGCAGTGCTGGGGGACTAGCGGGGGCCCGGGAGACCCAGTACTTC
TRBV12-3/TRBV12-4,few,NA,TRBJ2-2,CASSVKIGELFF,TGTGCCAGCAGTGTCAAAATCGGGGAGCTGTTTTTT
TRBV12-3/TRBV12-4,NA,TRBD1,TRBJ1-1,CASSILDRGSEAFF,TGTGCCAGCAGTATTCTCGACAGGGGCTCTGAAGCTTTCTTT
TRBV12-3/TRBV12-4,few,NA,TRBJ1-2,CASSLTPTYGYTF,TGTGCCAGCAGTTTAACCCCGACCTATGGCTACACCTTC
TRBV7-2,few,NA,TRBJ1-3,CASSRDRNSGNTIYF,TGTGCCAGCAGCCGTGACAGAAACTCTGGAAACACCATATATTTT
TRBV3-1,few,TRBD1,TRBJ1-2,CASSPGDRGPGGYTF,TGTGCCAGCAGCCCGGGAGACAGGGGGCCGGGAGGCTACACCTTC
TRBV5-1,many,TRBD2,TRBJ2-2,CASSPETSGGLISTGELFF,TGCGCCAGCAGCCCGGAGACTAGCGGGGGACTAATCAGCACCGGGGAGCTGTTTTTT
TRBV20-1,few,NA,TRBJ2-3,CSARDGVASTDTQYF,TGCAGTGCTAGAGATGGGGTAGCTTCCACAGATACGCAGTATTTT
TRBV18,few,TRBD2,TRBJ2-3,CASSPSVAGVDTQYF,TGTGCCAGCTCACCATCGGTAGCGGGGGTTGATACGCAGTATTTT
TRBV9,NA,NA,TRBJ1-2,CASSVGQLYGYTF,TGTGCCAGCAGCGTAGGACAGCTCTATGGCTACACCTTC
TRBV12-3/TRBV12-4,few,NA,TRBJ2-2,CASSLNRAGELFF,TGTGCCAGCAGTTTAAATCGGGCCGGGGAGCTGTTTTTT
TRBV7-2,NA,NA,TRBJ2-3,CASSLGRVHTDTQYF,TGTGCCAGCAGCTTAGGAAGGGTACACACAGATACGCAGTATTTT
TRBV29-1,NA,NA,TRBJ2-3,CSANTPLTDTQYF,TGCAGCGCCAACACACCCCTCACAGATACGCAGTATTTT
TRBV12-3/TRBV12-4,NA,NA,TRBJ1-5,CASTSGGASNQPQHF,TGTGCCAGCACGTCGGGGGGGGCAAGCAATCAGCCCCAGCATTTT
TRBV7-8,many,NA,TRBJ2-5,CASSSQLDPAGETQYF,TGTGCCAGCAGCTCTCAACTCGACCCGGCGGGAGAGACCCAGTACTTC
TRBV7-8,NA,NA,TRBJ2-7,CASSLRGQGGYEQYF,TGTGCCAGCAGCTTAAGAGGGCAGGGTGGCTACGAGCAGTACTTC
TRBV24-1,few,TRBD1,TRBJ2-5,CATSDGTGEETQYF,TGTGCCACCAGTGATGGGACAGGGGAAGAGACCCAGTACTTC
TRBV5-1,NA,TRBD1,TRBJ2-7,CASSLGGTGAYEQYF,TGCGCCAGCAGCTTGGGGGGGACAGGCGCCTACGAGCAGTACTTC
TRBV6-5,NA,TRBD1,TRBJ1-3,CASLDRDREDTIYF,TGTGCCAGCCTTGATCGGGACAGGGAAGACACCATATATTTT
TRBV29-1,NA,NA,TRBJ1-2,CSDRTPNYGYTF,TGCAGCGACAGAACCCCTAACTATGGCTACACCTTC
TRBV4-2,few,TRBD1,TRBJ2-1,CASSQAGTGNNEQFF,TGTGCCAGCAGCCAAGCCGGGACAGGGAACAATGAGCAGTTCTTC
TRBV7-2,few,NA,TRBJ1-1,CASSLVRGNTEAFF,TGTGCCAGCAGCTTAGTGCGGGGAAACACTGAAGCTTTCTTT
TRBV7-2,NA,TRBD1,TRBJ2-5,CASSLINRGKETQYF,TGTGCCAGCAGCTTGATAAACAGGGGAAAGGAGACCCAGTACTTC